Each of the 27 T cell receptor beta chains below was sequenced from the same sample in a study of blood T cells in healthy people across ages. Using a J-beta primer mix together with a sample-barcoded 5' primer, a second PCR was run for about 6 to 12 cycles. Each CDR3 protein is one row after TCRdb ran MiXCR on the 5' RACE reads. The sample gives about 970,000 distinct CDR3 sequences, 51% of which show up once; about 20% is in the top ten. Sequencing used blood. The receptors here all came from a woman aged 60-75 years in good health.

This clonotype was found a few times. CDR3 residues: CASSEAGATDTQYF. Written as DNA, the CDR3 is TGTGCCAGCAGCGAAGCTGGGGCCACAGATACGCAGTATTTT. The J gene is TRBJ2-3, the V gene TRBV28, with D possibly matching TRBD1 (5 bases). The CDR3 is 14 residues long. The germline CDR1 and CDR2 sequences are MDHEN and SYDVKM. V was shortened by 6 bases and J by 2 bases, with 12 bases between the two germline ends. Full variable domain (remainder filled in from reference TRBV28 and TRBJ2-3): DVKVTQSSRYLVKRTGEKVFLECVQDMDHENMFWYRQDPGLGLRLIYFSYDVKMKEKGDIPEGYSVSREKKERFSLILESASTNQTSMYLCASSEAGATDTQYFGPGTRLTVL.

This clonotype was detected many times. This chain joins TRBV30 and TRBJ2-7; 7 bases map to TRBD1. The germline gives CDR1 GTSNPN, CDR2 SVGIG (reference sequence). The CDR3 totals 14 residues. V was pared by 5 bases and J by 1 base, with 8 bases of the junction left unmatched. The CDR3 sequence: CAWERTGVSYEQYF. DNA of the CDR3: TGTGCCTGGGAGCGGACAGGCGTATCCTACGAGCAGTACTTC.

The CDR3 nucleotides read TGTGCCAGCAGTTACAAGGTGGCTAATGAAAAACTGTTTTTT. This gives the protein CASSYKVANEKLFF. V gene TRBV6-5 combines with J gene TRBJ1-4, with no clear D. The V end lost 2 bases, the J end lost 3 bases, and 7 bases lay between the germline ends. Germline V CDR1 and CDR2: MNHEY, SVGAGI. The CDR3 is 14 amino acids.

This clonotype was recorded a few times. The rearrangement joins TRBV29-1 to TRBJ1-5; tentative D call: TRBD1 (5 bases). The V gene lost 1 base and the J gene lost 3 bases, with 10 bases spanning the gap. The length of the CDR3 is 14 residues. Germline CDR1 SQVTM, CDR2 ANQGSEA. The CDR3 bases are TGCAGCGTTGAAGTGGGGGGGTCCAATCAGCCCCAGCATTTT. It encodes CSVEVGGSNQPQHF.

This rearrangement joins TRBV20-1 to TRBJ2-2; 14 bases are a match to TRBD2. V trimming: 3 bases; J trimming: 4 bases; junction bases outside the gene matches: 13. This CDR3 is 19 amino acids long. CDR1 is DFQATT and CDR2 is SNEGSKA in the germline V gene (reference sequence). This CDR3 is CSARTRGTSGSRITGELFF. CDR3 DNA: TGCAGTGCTAGGACCCGAGGGACTAGCGGGAGTAGGATCACCGGGGAGCTGTTTTTT.

This clonotype was seen more than once but under ten times. This chain links TRBV10-3 with TRBJ2-7, with 7 bases matching TRBD1. In germline, CDR1 is ENHRY, CDR2 SYGVKD. The trim removed 2 bases at V and 6 bases at J, leaving 7 bases unmatched. The CDR3 is made up of 14 amino acids. The chain's CDR3 is CAISETERGLEQYF. The CDR3 DNA sequence: TGTGCCATCAGTGAGACGGAAAGGGGGCTCGAGCAGTACTTC.

Written as DNA, the CDR3 is TGTGCCAGCAGTTTAGACCGACTAGCGGGGAACAATGAGCAGTTCTTC. Translated: CASSLDRLAGNNEQFF. The chain carries TRBV12-3 or TRBV12-4 and TRBJ2-1, with TRBD2 identical over 11 bases. This CDR3 has 16 amino acids. V dropped 1 base and J dropped 5; count of bases not matched to a gene: 4.

Only one count was recorded for this clonotype. The rearrangement links TRBV20-1 to TRBJ2-7; the match to TRBD2 covers 7 bases. The germline V gene encodes CDR1 DFQATT and CDR2 SNEGSKA (reference sequence). This CDR3 spans 14 amino acids. Germline trimming cut 2 bases from V and 7 bases from J; bases unmatched to any gene: 11. The CDR3 DNA follows: TGCAGTGCTAGACTCGCGGGAGCGCACAATGAGCAGTACTTC. Protein product: CSARLAGAHNEQYF.

The chain couples TRBV20-1 to TRBJ2-1; D might be TRBD1 or TRBD2, each matching 5 bases. This CDR3 region has 16 residues. Per the germline V gene, CDR1 is DFQATT and CDR2 is SNEGSKA (reference sequence). Between the trimmed V and J ends, which lost 1 base and 1 base, there was a span of 14 bases. The CDR3 nucleotides are TGCAGTGCTAGAGTTTTGCAGGGAGTTTCCTACAATGAGCAGTTCTTC. This translates into CSARVLQGVSYNEQFF.

This clonotype was counted a few times. This sequence joins TRBV3-1 and TRBJ2-1, with 11 nucleotides matching TRBD2. This CDR3 contains 16 residues. The V gene's germline CDR1 is LGHDT and CDR2 YNNKEL (reference sequence). After removal of 3 bases from V and 4 bases from J, the junction contained 5 bases not matched to a gene. The CDR3 spells CASSHHPSGRYNEQFF. CDR3 nucleotide sequence: TGTGCCAGCAGCCACCATCCTAGCGGGAGGTACAATGAGCAGTTCTTC.

The J gene is TRBJ1-4, the V gene TRBV4-1; no firm D call. V was clipped by 1 base and J by 3 bases, with 18 bases between them. CDR1 is MGHRA and CDR2 is YSYEKL in the germline V gene. The CDR3 has 18 amino acids. CDR3 sequence reads: CASSQASGSNPANEKLFF. In DNA form, the CDR3 reads TGCGCCAGCAGCCAAGCTTCGGGCTCCAACCCGGCTAATGAAAAACTGTTTTTT.

This clonotype was seen only a few times. The rearrangement uses TRBV4-1 and TRBJ1-5; D is undetermined. The V end lost 1 base, the J end lost 6 bases, and 7 bases lay between the germline ends. Germline V gene sequence: CDR1 MGHRA, CDR2 YSYEKL. The CDR3 extends over 13 amino acids. The CDR3 protein is CASSQVWGQPQHF. The DNA of the CDR3 is TGCGCCAGCAGCCAAGTGTGGGGTCAGCCCCAGCATTTT.

The rearrangement joins TRBV29-1 to TRBJ2-3; TRBD1 matches 9 bases. Germline V gives CDR1 SQVTM, CDR2 ANQGSEA. J lost 0 bases, V lost 6 bases, and 13 bases had no gene match. This CDR3 is 17 amino acids long. Here the CDR3 reads CSVTSLGQGMSTDTQYF. CDR3 DNA sequence: TGCAGCGTCACCTCCTTGGGACAGGGAATGAGCACAGATACGCAGTATTTT.

The chain uses TRBV11-2 and TRBJ2-1; D may be TRBD1 (5 bases). Germline CDR1 is SGHAT and CDR2 is FQNNGV. The ends were cut back, 1 base at V and 5 bases at J, with 9 bases in the middle. This CDR3 contains 14 residues. CDR3: CASSLVQGHNEQFF. CDR3 DNA: TGTGCCAGCAGCTTAGTTCAGGGCCACAATGAGCAGTTCTTC.

A word on this clonotype: An end of the junction differs from the germline gene, which may be a read error. CDR3 nucleotides: TGTGCCAGCAGCTTGACAGGGAGTATACTGGGCGGCTGCACCTTC. This gives the protein CASSLTGSILGGCTF. The rearrangement joins TRBV7-2 to TRBJ1-2; 7 nucleotides line up with TRBD1. This CDR3 contains 15 residues. Germline values: CDR1 SGHTA, CDR2 FQGNSA.

The chain uses TRBV6-1 and TRBJ2-7; 8 bases agree with TRBD2. Germline V gene lookup returns CDR1 MNHNS and CDR2 SASEGT. This CDR3 has 16 residues. J gave up 5 bases and V 4 bases, and 13 bases lay outside the gene matches. CDR3 amino acids: CASSGFRRGGSNEQYF. In DNA, the CDR3 is TGTGCCAGCAGTGGTTTCCGTCGGGGGGGCTCGAACGAGCAGTACTTC.

The V and J genes are TRBV20-1 and TRBJ2-3; D is possibly TRBD2 (6 bases). Germline V gene lookup returns CDR1 DFQATT and CDR2 SNEGSKA (reference sequence). This CDR3 is 15 amino acids long. The germline V and J ends were trimmed by 6 bases and 1 base, with 17 bases remaining between them. The CDR3 DNA reads TGCAGTGCACGGGACCTAGCGTCTCGCACAGATACGCAGTATTTT. This gives the protein CSARDLASRTDTQYF.

CDR3 loop: CSVSGTSGRLSYNEQFF. The DNA for the CDR3 is TGCAGCGTATCCGGGACTAGCGGGAGGCTGTCCTACAATGAGCAGTTCTTC. V usage is TRBV29-1 and J usage is TRBJ2-1, with TRBD2 matching over 15 bases. The CDR3 length is 17 residues. Trimming at V came to 6 bases and at J to 1 base, leaving 7 bases not matched to a gene. The germline gives CDR1 SQVTM, CDR2 ANQGSEA.

This chain links TRBV28 with TRBJ1-2; 7 bases fit TRBD1. The CDR3 length is 13 residues. V shed 5 bases and J 2 bases; nucleotides not matched to a gene: 2. Looked up from germline, CDR1 is MDHEN and CDR2 is SYDVKM. The CDR3 DNA reads as TGTGCCAGCAGTGGAGGGGGCAACTATGGCTACACCTTC. Its translation: CASSGGGNYGYTF.

Note on this clonotype: One end of the junction does not line up with germline, which may come from a read error. The J gene is TRBJ2-3, the V gene TRBV18; no definite D call. Per the germline V gene, CDR1 is KGHSH and CDR2 is LQKENI. The CDR3 is made up of 12 amino acids. The CDR3 reads CASAPRLDTQYF. The CDR3 nucleotides read TGTGCCAGCGCACCCCGGCTAGATACGCAGTATTTT.

This clonotype showed up just a few times. The CDR3 nucleotides read TGTGCCAGCAGCCCTTTCGCGGGACAGGGGATCTACGAGCAGTACTTC. Amino acid sequence: CASSPFAGQGIYEQYF. This chain joins TRBV27 and TRBJ2-7; TRBD1 matches at 10 bases. The germline V gene encodes CDR1 MNHEY and CDR2 SMNVEV (reference sequence). CDR3 length equals 16 residues. The J segment lost 3 bases and the V segment lost 6 bases, leaving 11 bases of the junction unmatched.

This chain joins TRBV3-1 and TRBJ2-1; maybe TRBD2 (5 bases). Germline V gene sequence: CDR1 LGHDT, CDR2 YNNKEL (reference sequence). This CDR3 has 16 residues. V shed 0 bases and J shed 5 bases, with 14 bases lying between them. The CDR3 coding sequence is TGTGCCAGCAGCCAAGAGGTTAGCGCTCCTAACAATGAGCAGTTCTTC. Protein: CASSQEVSAPNNEQFF.

The V and J genes are TRBV12-3 or TRBV12-4 and TRBJ1-5; D is unclear. The CDR3 is 15 amino acids. The V gene lost 7 bases and the J gene lost 0 bases, with 13 bases spanning the gap. CDR3 in amino acids: CASTSQGHSNQPQHF. The CDR3 DNA reads TGTGCCAGCACATCACAAGGCCATAGCAATCAGCCCCAGCATTTT.

Only one count was recorded for this clonotype. The chain joins TRBV20-1 to TRBJ2-7; TRBD2 matches at 9 bases. V lost 1 base, J lost 6 bases, and 4 bases stayed unmatched. CDR1 and CDR2 (germline): DFQATT, SNEGSKA (reference sequence). There are 13 residues in the CDR3. The CDR3 here is CSARVSGSGEQYF. The CDR3 DNA sequence: TGCAGTGCTAGAGTTAGCGGGAGCGGCGAGCAGTACTTC.

This chain connects TRBV20-1 to TRBJ2-5; the D gene is possibly TRBD1 (5 bases). The last part of the DNA fits TRBJ2-7 better; the J call may be wrong. The CDR3 covers 15 residues. Germline CDR1 is DFQATT and CDR2 is SNEGSKA (reference sequence). The CDR3 is CSAPPGQPGTYEQYF. As DNA, the CDR3 is TGCAGTGCTCCCCCAGGGCAGCCAGGCACCTACGAGCAGTACTTC.

This chain links TRBV12-3 or TRBV12-4 with TRBJ2-7; 11 bases map to TRBD2. The CDR3 extends over 13 amino acids. Trimming at V came to 6 bases and at J to 8 bases, leaving 6 bases not matched to a gene. CDR3 sequence reads: CASSPSGRFKQYF. CDR3 in DNA: TGTGCCAGCAGCCCTAGCGGGAGGTTTAAGCAGTACTTC.

V and J are TRBV7-6 and TRBJ2-5; 7 nucleotides match TRBD2. The germline V gene encodes CDR1 SGHVS and CDR2 FNYEAQ. Trimming took 1 base from V and 0 from J; bases not matched to a gene: 8. This CDR3 region has 17 residues. CDR3 sequence: CASSLGAGVPNQETQYF. The CDR3 DNA reads as TGTGCCAGCAGCTTAGGGGCGGGAGTCCCAAACCAAGAGACCCAGTACTTC.